This TCR beta chain was obtained from a study of blood T cell repertoires in COVID-19. About the study: COVID-19 samples collected from the United States, Italy and Spain covered acute and convalescent phases. Sample material is recorded as cDNA or gDNA derived from T cells, B-cell-depleted T cells, or PBMCs.

Germline V lookup: CDR1 SGHRS, CDR2 YFSETQ. The V and J ends lost 4 bases and 2 bases respectively, with 13 bases between them. The CDR3 contains 15 residues. The table came from immunoSEQ multiplex PCR; TCRdb's copy has only in-frame clones and leaves some out. The sample lists some 150,000 clones; about 86% were seen once. The clonotype comes from a man aged 65 to 85 with acute or convalescent COVID-19. The genes are TRBV5-1 and TRBJ2-1, with no clear D. Sequencing was performed on peripheral blood. CDR3 sequence: CASSRGLSTYNEQFF. DNA of the CDR3: TGCGCCAGCAGCCGTGGCCTCTCGACCTACAATGAGCAGTTCTTC.